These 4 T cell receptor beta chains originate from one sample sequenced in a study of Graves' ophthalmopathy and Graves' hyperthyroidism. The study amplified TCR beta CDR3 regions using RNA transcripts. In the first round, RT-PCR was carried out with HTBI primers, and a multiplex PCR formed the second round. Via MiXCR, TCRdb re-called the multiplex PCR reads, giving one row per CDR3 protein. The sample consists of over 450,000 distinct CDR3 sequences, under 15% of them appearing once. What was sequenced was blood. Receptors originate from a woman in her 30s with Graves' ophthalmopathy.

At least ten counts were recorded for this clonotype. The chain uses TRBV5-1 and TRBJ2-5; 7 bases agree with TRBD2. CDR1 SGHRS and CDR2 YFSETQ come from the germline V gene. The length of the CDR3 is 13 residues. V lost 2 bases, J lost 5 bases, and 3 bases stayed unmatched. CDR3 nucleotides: TGCGCCAGCAGCTTAGCGGGGACGGAGACCCAGTACTTC. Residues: CASSLAGTETQYF.

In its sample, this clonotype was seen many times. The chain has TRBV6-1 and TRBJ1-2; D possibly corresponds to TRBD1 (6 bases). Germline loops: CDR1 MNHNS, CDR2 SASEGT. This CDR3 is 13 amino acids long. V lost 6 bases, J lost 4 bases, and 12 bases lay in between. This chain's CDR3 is CASREQGPYGYTF. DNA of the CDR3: TGTGCCAGCAGAGAACAGGGACCCTATGGCTACACCTTC.

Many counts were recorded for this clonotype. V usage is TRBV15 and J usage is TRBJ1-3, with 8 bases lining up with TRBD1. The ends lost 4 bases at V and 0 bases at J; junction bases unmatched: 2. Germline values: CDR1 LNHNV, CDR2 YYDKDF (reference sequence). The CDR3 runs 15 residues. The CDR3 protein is CATSITGGSGNTIYF. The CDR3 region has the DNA TGTGCCACCAGCATTACAGGGGGCTCTGGAAACACCATATATTTT.

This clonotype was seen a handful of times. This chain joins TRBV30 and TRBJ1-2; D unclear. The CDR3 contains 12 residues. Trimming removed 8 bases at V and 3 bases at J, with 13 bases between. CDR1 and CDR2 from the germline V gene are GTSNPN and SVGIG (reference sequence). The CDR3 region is CADIRPYYGYTF. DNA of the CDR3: TGTGCCGATATCAGGCCCTACTATGGCTACACCTTC.